This T cell receptor (beta chain) was recovered during a study of shared clonotypes between healthy human individuals. TCRdb's copy holds only in-frame clones and misses some; the assay was immunoSEQ multiplex PCR. The data contain 950,000 to 1,300,000 clones, about 77% of them seen just once; the ten biggest clones take up about 1.5%. A few counts support this clone. Distinct nucleotide sequences in the sample also encode this CDR3. The origin of this receptor is a man aged 18 to 30 in good health. Material: memory CD4+ T cells sorted from blood. Subset defined: CD45RA-negative fraction.

DNA of the CDR3: TGTGCCAGTAGTATTGGCCCTACCTACGAGCAGTACTTC. Its translation: CASSIGPTYEQYF. This chain joins TRBV19 and TRBJ2-7; D gene unclear. Germline assignment: CDR1 LNHDA and CDR2 SQIVND (reference sequence). V was cut by 3 bases and J by 2 bases, with 8 bases left in between. This CDR3 has 13 residues.